This T cell receptor beta chain was sequenced during a study of vaccination effects on CD4 cells after COVID-19. Findings and caveats of the study: Vaccine- and infection-induced clones showed marked clonal contraction late following vaccination.

Measured with immunoSEQ multiplex PCR; TCRdb has only the in-frame clones, and not every one. The data contain tens of thousands of clones, over 65% of them singletons. V gave up 0 bases and J gave up 1 base, with 6 bases separating them. Looked up from germline, CDR1 is MGHRA and CDR2 is YSYEKL. There are 14 residues in the CDR3. Concerning this clone: Its matching antigen is unknown. The same CDR3 is also encoded by other DNA sequences in this sample.

Before sequencing, viral peptide pools were used by the ViraFEST assay to expand antigen-specific CD4+ T cells. Having been cultured for under twelve days, the cells underwent CD4+ T cell isolation. The healthy vaccine recipients, who had no prior SARS-CoV-2 infection, showed negative nucleocapsid antibodies. V is TRBV4-1 and J is TRBJ1-1; D remains ambiguous. The source of this sequence is a human donor who received a COVID-19 vaccine. The source material was CD4+ T cells from PBMCs cultured with HCoV-OC43 spike peptides, sampled before COVID-19 vaccination. The sample's subset: HCoV-OC43 spike overlapping peptide pool stimulation. This chain's CDR3 is CASSQEGWNTEAFF. As DNA, the CDR3 is TGCGCCAGCAGCCAAGAGGGGTGGAACACTGAAGCTTTCTTT.